The entry below gives a single T cell receptor (beta chain) sequence along with its context. Its antigen is still unknown. Samples were sequenced at Survey level, maximum 500,000 reads. The method was immunoSEQ multiplex PCR; TCRdb's version includes in-frame clones alone and lacks a portion of them. This sample has some 14,000 clones, with approximately 90% found just once. This entry is derived from a study of pediatric ulcerative colitis. Study-level background: Several patients showed pancolitis and two showed left-sided colitis.

Study conclusions and caveats: Clonal expansions reduced rectal repertoire diversity in acute severe colitis. Ulcerative colitis patients shared more blood-rectal clones than controls.

The V and J ends lost 0 bases and 8 bases respectively, with 8 bases between them. CDR3 length: 12 amino acids. Germline V gene lookup returns CDR1 SGDLS and CDR2 YYNGEE. V gene TRBV9 combines with J gene TRBJ1-2, with D uncertain. This TCR was recovered from a boy between 10 and 17 years old with moderate ulcerative colitis. Sequences were obtained from blood. CDR3 amino acids: CASSVEAGGYTF. The CDR3, as DNA: TGTGCCAGCAGCGTAGAAGCGGGCGGCTACACCTTC.